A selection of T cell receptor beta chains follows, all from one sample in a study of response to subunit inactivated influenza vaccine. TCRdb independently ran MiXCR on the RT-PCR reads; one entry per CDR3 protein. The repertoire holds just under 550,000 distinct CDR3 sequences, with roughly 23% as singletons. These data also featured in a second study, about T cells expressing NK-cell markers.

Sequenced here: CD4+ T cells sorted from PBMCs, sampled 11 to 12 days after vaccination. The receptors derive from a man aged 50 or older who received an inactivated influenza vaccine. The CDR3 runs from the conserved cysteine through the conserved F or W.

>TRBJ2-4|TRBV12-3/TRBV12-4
CASSIIGKGARNIQYF
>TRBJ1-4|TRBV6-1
CASAREPATNEKLFF
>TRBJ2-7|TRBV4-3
CASSQDWSSEQYF
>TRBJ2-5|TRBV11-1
CASTRQGAETQYF
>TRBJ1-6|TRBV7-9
CASSFPGTGVEPLHF
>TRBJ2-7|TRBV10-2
CASSDPKTGSTYEQYF
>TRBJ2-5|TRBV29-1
CSVGTGTQYF
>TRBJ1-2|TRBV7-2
CASSPSGTGVEYGYTF
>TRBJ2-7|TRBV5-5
CASSLAGSNEQYF
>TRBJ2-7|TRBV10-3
CAGGDGTPYEQYF
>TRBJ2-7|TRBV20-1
CSARDLQRPYEQYF
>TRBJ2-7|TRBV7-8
CASSLVSSGWSSSGHEQYF
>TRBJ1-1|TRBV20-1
CSARDVQIHGAEAFF
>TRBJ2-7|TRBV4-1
CASSQDDRDRMYYEQYF
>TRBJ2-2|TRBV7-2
CASSALGATGELFF
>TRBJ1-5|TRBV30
CAWSGGDNQPQHF
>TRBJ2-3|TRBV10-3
CAISESTGLAADTQYF
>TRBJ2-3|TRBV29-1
CSGGQGSTDTQYF
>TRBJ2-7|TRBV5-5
CASSHSGGGLYEQYF
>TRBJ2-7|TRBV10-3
CAISESEGSYEQYF
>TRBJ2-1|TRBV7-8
CASTQAGGGFWEQFF
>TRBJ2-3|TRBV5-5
CASSHVAGSSDTQYF
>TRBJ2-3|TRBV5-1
CASSPGQNTETQYF
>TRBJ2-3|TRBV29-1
CSASLDTQYF
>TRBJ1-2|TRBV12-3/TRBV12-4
CASRKDSYYGYTF
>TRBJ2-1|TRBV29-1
CTSQRGLLNEQFF
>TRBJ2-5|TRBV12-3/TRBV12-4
CASSPTLAGGWEGETQYF
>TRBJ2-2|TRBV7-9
CASNSRQRPGELFF
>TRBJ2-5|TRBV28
CASREQGGQETQYF
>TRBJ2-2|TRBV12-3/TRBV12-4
CASSRSSSGRELFF
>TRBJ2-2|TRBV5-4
CASSLASEANTGELFF
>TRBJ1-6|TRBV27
CASSFPGNSPLHF
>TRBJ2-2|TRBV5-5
CASSLRLAGGNTGELFF
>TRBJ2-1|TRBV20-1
CSAPTPFTYNEQFF